This T cell receptor beta chain was sequenced for a study of blood T cell repertoires in COVID-19. Study-level background: Sites in the United States, Italy and Spain provided acute and convalescent COVID-19 samples. From T cells, B-cell-depleted T cells, or PBMCs came the material, which was cDNA or gDNA.

Original data processing: Nucleated cell counts were estimated from reference gene primer amplification. The assay was immunoSEQ multiplex PCR, and TCRdb's table has in-frame clones only and misses some. V and J calls and clone size are given by that table; D and trimming were obtained from the DNA. Among some 31,000 clones listed, about 85% were seen once. The sample comprised peripheral blood. This TCR came from a human donor with acute or convalescent COVID-19. The donor label of this sample is uncertain.

CDR3: CASSSGFRDTQYF. CDR3 in DNA: TGTGCCAGCAGTTCCGGTTTTAGAGATACGCAGTATTTT. The chain employs TRBV12-3 or TRBV12-4 and TRBJ2-3; the D is unclear. This CDR3 is built from 13 residues. The germline V and J ends were trimmed by 4 bases and 5 bases, with 10 bases remaining between them.